The next 21 T cell receptor beta chains were all read from a single sample in a study of cytomegalovirus exposure and HLA in healthy donors. The PCR employed 60 Vbeta primers together with 13 Jbeta primers. Profiling relied on immunoSEQ multiplex PCR, and the TCRdb table lists in-frame clones only, not all of them. The table records around 250,000 clones, 81% of them present only once. The sequencing input was PBMCs. These receptors all stem from an older woman in good health and CMV-seropositive.

This clone was picked up a small number of times. The chain employs TRBV18 and TRBJ2-7, with D perhaps matching TRBD2 (6 bases). Trimming left V 6 bases short and J 3 bases short, with 18 bases between. Germline V gives CDR1 KGHSH, CDR2 LQKENI. There are 15 residues in the CDR3. This CDR3 reads CASSGGGGAGYEQYF. In DNA, the CDR3 is TGTGCCAGCTCGGGCGGCGGAGGGGCGGGCTACGAGCAGTACTTC. The variable domain in full, with the rest retrieved from reference TRBV18 and TRBJ2-7, is NAGVMQNPRHLVRRRGQEARLRCSPMKGHSHVYWYRQLPEEGLKFMVYLQKENIIDESGMPKERFSAEFPKEGPSILRIQQVVRGDSAAYFCASSGGGGAGYEQYFGPGTRLTVT.

This clone was detected a few times. J is TRBJ2-7 and V is TRBV7-9, with TRBD1 matching 8 bases. The CDR3 length is 15 residues. V trimming: 5 bases; J trimming: 3 bases; junction bases outside the gene matches: 9. Per germline, CDR1 SEHNR and CDR2 FQNEAQ (reference sequence). For the CDR3, the DNA is TGTGCCAGCAGCCCGCGGACAGGGAAGGGCTACGAGCAGTACTTC. Amino acid sequence: CASSPRTGKGYEQYF.

This clone was counted once. The rearrangement uses TRBV6-1 and TRBJ1-1, with D tentatively TRBD1 (5 bases). Trimming pared 6 bases from V and 1 base from J, leaving 12 bases between. The CDR3 length is 14 residues. From germline, CDR1 is MNHNS and CDR2 SASEGT. Here the CDR3 reads CASREQAANTEAFF. The CDR3 bases are TGTGCCAGCAGGGAACAGGCCGCGAACACTGAAGCTTTCTTT.

V usage is TRBV10-1 and J usage is TRBJ2-5; 8 positions match TRBD2. J lost 3 bases, V lost 0 bases, and 9 bases had no gene match. Germline CDR1 WNHNN, CDR2 SYGVQD (reference sequence). This CDR3 is built from 17 residues. Here the CDR3 DNA reads TGCGCCAGCAGTGAGTCGACCCCGGGAGGGGTGAAAGAGACCCAGTACTTC. Residues: CASSESTPGGVKETQYF.

V and J are TRBV6-8 and TRBJ2-5; possible D gene TRBD2, 5 bases. This CDR3 comprises 14 residues. Trimming cost V 2 bases and J 4 bases, with 11 bases left between them. Germline CDR1 is MNHGY and CDR2 is SAAAGT. CDR3 amino acids: CASSYPSHGETQYF. CDR3 sequence (DNA): TGTGCCAGCAGTTACCCTAGCCATGGAGAGACCCAGTACTTC.

The chain joins TRBV5-1 to TRBJ2-5; 8 nucleotides match TRBD1. This CDR3 has 16 residues. The V gene's germline CDR1 is SGHRS and CDR2 YFSETQ. V lost 4 bases to trimming and J lost 4 bases; unmatched junction nucleotides: 12. Here the CDR3 DNA reads TGCGCCAGCAGCCCTGATGGACAGGGAATTGGAGAGACCCAGTACTTC. Amino acids: CASSPDGQGIGETQYF.

The V gene is TRBV5-1, the J gene TRBJ2-1; 7 nucleotides agree with TRBD2. The CDR3 extends over 16 amino acids. The trim removed 1 base at V and 0 bases at J, leaving 4 bases unmatched. Germline assignment: CDR1 SGHRS and CDR2 YFSETQ. This chain's CDR3 is CASSLMGGSSYNEQFF. CDR3 in DNA: TGCGCCAGCAGCTTGATGGGCGGGAGCTCCTACAATGAGCAGTTCTTC.

This rearrangement joins TRBV5-8 to TRBJ2-7; 8 positions agree with TRBD2. CDR3 length: 15 residues. Unmatched junction bases numbered 2, after V lost 0 bases and J lost 0 bases. The V gene's germline CDR1 is SGHTS and CDR2 YDEGEE. The CDR3 nucleotides read TGTGCCAGCAGCTTGGCGGGGGGGCCCTCCTACGAGCAGTACTTC. This encodes CASSLAGGPSYEQYF.

The chain has TRBV7-8 and TRBJ1-5, with D perhaps TRBD1 (5 bases). The CDR3 has 18 amino acids. The germline CDR1 and CDR2 sequences are SGHVS and FQNEAQ. V shed 5 bases and J shed 3 bases, with 23 bases lying between them. The CDR3 nucleotides are TGTGCCAGCAGCCCTAAGTTCAGGGTTGCAGGGAACAATCAGCCCCAGCATTTT. It is translated as CASSPKFRVAGNNQPQHF.

This clone showed up just a few times. This chain connects TRBV6-1 to TRBJ1-5, with D uncertain. Germline V CDR1 and CDR2: MNHNS, SASEGT. The CDR3 is made up of 15 amino acids. V lost 8 bases and J lost 3, with 17 bases in between. CDR3 DNA sequence: TGTGCCAGCTCCCCGGCGGATTATATCAATCAGCCCCAGCATTTT. It yields the protein CASSPADYINQPQHF.

The chain carries TRBV7-8 and TRBJ2-7; D uncertain. Per germline, CDR1 SGHVS and CDR2 FQNEAQ. Trimming stripped 4 bases from V and 4 bases from J, with 8 bases between. This CDR3 region has 12 residues. CDR3 nucleotides: TGTGCCAGCAGCTCGACTTCTTACGAGCAGTACTTC. Encoded protein: CASSSTSYEQYF.

The chain employs TRBV27 and TRBJ2-4, with D possibly matching TRBD1 (6 bases). The CDR3 has 14 amino acids. V was clipped by 5 bases and J by 9 bases, with 17 bases between them. CDR1 and CDR2 (germline): MNHEY, SMNVEV (reference sequence). The CDR3 region is CASSPGVPPTIQYF. Written as DNA, the CDR3 is TGTGCCAGCAGTCCAGGGGTTCCACCCACCATTCAGTACTTC.

This clone was found a few times. The chain combines TRBV2 with TRBJ2-7; D remains ambiguous. The ends were cut back, 5 bases at V and 2 bases at J, with 7 bases in the middle. Per the germline V gene, CDR1 is SNHLY and CDR2 is FYNNEI. The length of the CDR3 is 12 residues. The CDR3 bases are TGTGCCAGCAGTCCTTTCCCCTACGAGCAGTACTTC. It specifies CASSPFPYEQYF.

The chain has TRBV7-2 and TRBJ1-5; D might be TRBD1 (6 bases). CDR3 size: 16 residues. The V end lost 5 bases, the J end lost 2 bases, and 16 bases lay between the germline ends. CDR1 SGHTA and CDR2 FQGNSA come from the germline V gene. The CDR3 loop reads CASSADPRGRNQPQHF. The CDR3 DNA reads as TGTGCCAGCAGCGCCGACCCCAGGGGACGCAATCAGCCCCAGCATTTT.

The chain has TRBV15 and TRBJ2-3; D remains unclear. V lost 5 bases, J lost 6 bases, and 15 bases lay in between. The CDR3 sequence is 14 residues long. The V gene's germline CDR1 is LNHNV and CDR2 YYDKDF (reference sequence). CDR3 region: CATSSSNSRDTQYF. CDR3 nucleotides: TGTGCCACCAGCTCGTCAAACTCCCGGGATACGCAGTATTTT. Variable domain in full (rest from reference TRBV15 and TRBJ2-3): DAMVIQNPRYQVTQFGKPVTLSCSQTLNHNVMYWYQQKSSQAPKLLFHYYDKDFNNEADTPDNFQSRRPNTSFCFLDIRSPGLGDTAMYLCATSSSNSRDTQYFGPGTRLTVL.

The chain recombines TRBV5-1 with TRBJ2-2; D is possibly TRBD2 (5 bases). The CDR3 is 14 amino acids. Trimming left V 1 base short and J 4 bases short, with 8 bases between. Germline V CDR1 and CDR2: SGHRS, YFSETQ. The CDR3 bases are TGCGCCAGCAGCTTGACAGCGGTCACCGGGGAGCTGTTTTTT. Amino acid sequence: CASSLTAVTGELFF.

The genes are TRBV6-1 and TRBJ2-7; tentatively, D is TRBD2 (5 bases). V was cut by 1 base and J by 0 bases, with 13 bases left in between. The CDR3 is 16 residues long. Germline values: CDR1 MNHNS, CDR2 SASEGT. The CDR3 bases are TGTGCCAGCAGTGAAGATCCCCGGGGTCCCTCCTACGAGCAGTACTTC. Protein: CASSEDPRGPSYEQYF.

The chain has TRBV5-1 and TRBJ2-1; 15 positions agree with TRBD2. The trim removed 6 bases at V and 1 base at J, leaving 5 bases unmatched. This CDR3 region has 17 residues. The germline CDR1 and CDR2 sequences are SGHRS and YFSETQ. The CDR3 reads CASTGLAGGRSYNEQFF. The CDR3 region has the DNA TGCGCCAGCACGGGACTAGCGGGAGGCCGATCCTACAATGAGCAGTTCTTC. Filled out from reference TRBV5-1 and TRBJ2-1, the complete variable domain reads KAGVTQTPRYLIKTRGQQVTLSCSPISGHRSVSWYQQTPGQGLQFLFEYFSETQRNKGNFPGRFSGRQFSNSRSEMNVSTLELGDSALYLCASTGLAGGRSYNEQFFGPGTRLTVL.

This chain uses TRBV7-9 with TRBJ2-7; tentatively, D is TRBD2 (6 bases). The CDR3 sequence is 14 residues long. V dropped 4 bases and J dropped 3 bases, with 13 bases sitting between them. Per the germline V gene, CDR1 is SEHNR and CDR2 is FQNEAQ (reference sequence). The CDR3 nucleotides are TGTGCCAGCAGCTCCTCGGAGGGGCGCTACGAGCAGTACTTC. This translates into CASSSSEGRYEQYF.

This chain joins TRBV11-2 and TRBJ1-5; D call uncertain. Germline V CDR1 and CDR2: SGHAT, FQNNGV. V lost 5 bases and J lost 0, with 11 bases in between. The CDR3 runs to 15 residues. CDR3 residues: CASSPAVDSNQPQHF. The CDR3 coding sequence is TGTGCCAGCAGCCCTGCGGTAGATAGCAATCAGCCCCAGCATTTT.

This clone showed up just once. The V call is TRBV7-3, the J call TRBJ2-3, with unresolved D. CDR1 and CDR2 from the germline V gene are SGHTA and FQGTGA. CDR3 length equals 13 residues. Between the trimmed V and J ends, which lost 2 bases and 4 bases, there was a span of 7 bases. The CDR3 loop is CASSLRLADTQYF. CDR3 DNA: TGTGCCAGCAGCTTACGCTTAGCAGATACGCAGTATTTT. The complete variable domain, with remaining parts taken from reference TRBV7-3 and TRBJ2-3, reads GAGVSQTPSNKVTEKGKYVELRCDPISGHTALYWYRQSLGQGPEFLIYFQGTGAADDSGLPNDRFFAVRPEGSVSTLKIQRTERGDSAVYLCASSLRLADTQYFGPGTRLTVL.